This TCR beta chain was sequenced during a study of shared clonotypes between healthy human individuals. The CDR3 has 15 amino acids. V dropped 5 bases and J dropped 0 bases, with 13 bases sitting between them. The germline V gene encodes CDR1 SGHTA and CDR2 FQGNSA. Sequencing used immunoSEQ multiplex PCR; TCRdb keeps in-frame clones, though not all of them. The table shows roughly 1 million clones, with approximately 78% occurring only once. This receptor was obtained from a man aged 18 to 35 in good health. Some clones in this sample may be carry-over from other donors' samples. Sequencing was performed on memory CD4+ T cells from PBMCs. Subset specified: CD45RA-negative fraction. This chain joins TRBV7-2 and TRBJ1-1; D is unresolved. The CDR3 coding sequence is TGTGCCAGCAGCCGACACCGCGGGATGAACACTGAAGCTTTCTTT. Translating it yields CASSRHRGMNTEAFF.